The 32 T cell receptor beta chains in this list originate from one sample, sequenced in a study of blood T cell repertoires in COVID-19. Here immunoSEQ multiplex PCR was the method, and the copy in TCRdb shows in-frame clones only, minus some. The table includes 110,000 to 150,000 clones, 60% to 85% detected once. Sequences were obtained from peripheral blood. These receptors were obtained from a woman in her sixties with acute or convalescent COVID-19.

The chain has TRBV5-4 and TRBJ1-1; no firm D call. Germline CDR1 and CDR2: SGHNT and YYREEE (reference sequence). V dropped 1 base and J dropped 4 bases, with 5 bases sitting between them. The CDR3 totals 12 residues. The CDR3 reads CASSLYSTEAFF. The DNA for the CDR3 is TGTGCCAGCAGCTTGTATTCCACTGAAGCTTTCTTT.

J is TRBJ2-2 and V is TRBV29-1, with 8 nucleotides matching TRBD2. The CDR3 runs 14 residues. The V gene's germline CDR1 is SQVTM and CDR2 ANQGSEA. J was trimmed by 4 bases and V by 4 bases; bases with no gene match: 5. In DNA form, the CDR3 reads TGCAGCGTTGGTGGAGCGGGAGTCACCGGGGAGCTGTTTTTT. The encoded protein is CSVGGAGVTGELFF.

The rearrangement uses TRBV27 and TRBJ2-1; D not resolved. Trimming took 3 bases from V and 2 from J, leaving 8 bases between them. The CDR3 covers 14 residues. Germline loops: CDR1 MNHEY, CDR2 SMNVEV (reference sequence). The CDR3 coding sequence is TGTGCCAGCAGTTTCCGTTCCCCCTACAATGAGCAGTTCTTC. It is translated as CASSFRSPYNEQFF.

The table lists this clone with a few counts. CDR3 region: CASSQDVIAARVSSYNEQFF. For the CDR3, the DNA is TGTGCCAGCAGCCAAGATGTAATAGCGGCCCGTGTTAGCTCCTACAATGAGCAGTTCTTC. This rearrangement joins TRBV3-1 (or the pseudogene TRBV3-2) to TRBJ2-1; weak D call: TRBD2 (6 bases). This CDR3 region has 20 residues. Germline assignment: CDR1 LGHDT and CDR2 YNNKEL (reference sequence). V gave up 0 bases and J gave up 0 bases, with 21 bases separating them.

The chain is built from TRBV28 and TRBJ1-6, with no clear D. CDR3 length: 14 amino acids. Germline V gene sequence: CDR1 MDHEN, CDR2 SYDVKM. The V and J ends lost 6 bases and 16 bases respectively, with 22 bases between them. In nucleotides, the CDR3 is TGTGCCAGCAGCCGTGATCAGGCCTCTATGTCTCTCCACTTT. Protein: CASSRDQASMSLHF.

The chain recombines TRBV5-6 with TRBJ1-6; TRBD1 aligns across 10 bases. Germline loops: CDR1 SGHDT, CDR2 YYEEEE. The CDR3 runs to 15 residues. Trimming at V came to 3 bases and at J to 10 bases, leaving 7 bases not matched to a gene. CDR3 sequence: CASSSLDRGESPLHF. As DNA, the CDR3 is TGTGCCAGCAGCTCGCTGGACAGGGGGGAATCACCCCTCCACTTT.

In this sample, this clone turned up many times. The J gene is TRBJ2-1, the V gene TRBV5-1; D gene unclear. This CDR3 comprises 12 residues. Germline V gene lookup returns CDR1 SGHRS and CDR2 YFSETQ. V shed 0 bases and J shed 5 bases, with 3 bases lying between them. For the CDR3, the DNA is TGCGCCAGCAGCTTGGGAGACAATGAGCAGTTCTTC. The encoded protein is CASSLGDNEQFF. Full variable domain (outside the CDR3, taken from reference TRBV5-1 and TRBJ2-1): KAGVTQTPRYLIKTRGQQVTLSCSPISGHRSVSWYQQTPGQGLQFLFEYFSETQRNKGNFPGRFSGRQFSNSRSEMNVSTLELGDSALYLCASSLGDNEQFFGPGTRLTVL.

This chain uses TRBV6-4 with TRBJ2-1, with TRBD2 matching 13 bases. The germline V gene encodes CDR1 MRHNA and CDR2 SNTAGT. V shed 5 bases and J 11 bases; nucleotides not matched to a gene: 9. The CDR3 length is 15 residues. CDR3 DNA sequence: TGTGCCAGCAGTCTCTCTGGGACTAGCGGGACTAAGCAGTTCTTC. Translation: CASSLSGTSGTKQFF.

V usage is TRBV5-4 and J usage is TRBJ2-7; 7 bases match TRBD2. The CDR3 runs 15 residues. Losses at the gene ends were 4 bases for V and 3 bases for J; bases not matched to a gene: 10. Germline V gives CDR1 SGHNT, CDR2 YYREEE (reference sequence). The CDR3 protein is CASSLGTKRRYEQYF. The DNA for the CDR3 is TGTGCCAGCAGCCTCGGGACTAAAAGACGCTACGAGCAGTACTTC.

The rearrangement uses TRBV5-1 and TRBJ2-3; the match to TRBD2 covers 15 bases. CDR1 SGHRS and CDR2 YFSETQ come from the germline V gene. The CDR3 totals 19 residues. After removal of 0 bases from V and 2 bases from J, the junction contained 7 bases not matched to a gene. CDR3 region: CASSLDGTSGRRVTDTQYF. The CDR3 DNA is TGCGCCAGCAGCTTGGATGGGACTAGCGGGAGGCGTGTCACAGATACGCAGTATTTT.

V gene TRBV5-1 combines with J gene TRBJ1-2, with TRBD1 identical over 12 bases. V gave up 2 bases and J gave up 2 bases; unmatched junction bases: 4. The germline V gene encodes CDR1 SGHRS and CDR2 YFSETQ. This CDR3 is built from 16 residues. CDR3 residues: CASSLGTGGPNYGYTF. DNA of the CDR3: TGCGCCAGCAGCTTAGGGACAGGGGGCCCGAACTATGGCTACACCTTC.

V gene TRBV9 combines with J gene TRBJ2-3; a possible D gene is TRBD1 (6 bases). Trimming took off 0 bases at V and 1 base at J, with 9 bases between the two ends. CDR1 and CDR2 from the germline V gene are SGDLS and YYNGEE. This CDR3 contains 15 residues. CDR3 region: CASSVEAGGTDTQYF. The CDR3 bases are TGTGCCAGCAGCGTAGAAGCAGGGGGCACAGATACGCAGTATTTT.

The table lists this clone with a count of one. V usage is TRBV18 and J usage is TRBJ2-5; D is unresolved. CDR1 is KGHSH, CDR2 LQKENI, per germline. Trimming removed 3 bases from V and 1 base from J, with 6 bases in between. The CDR3 runs to 13 residues. The CDR3 sequence is CASSPRSQETQYF. DNA of the CDR3: TGTGCCAGCTCACCTCGGTCCCAAGAGACCCAGTACTTC. The full variable domain, in which reference TRBV18 and TRBJ2-5 provide the parts outside the CDR3, is NAGVMQNPRHLVRRRGQEARLRCSPMKGHSHVYWYRQLPEEGLKFMVYLQKENIIDESGMPKERFSAEFPKEGPSILRIQQVVRGDSAAYFCASSPRSQETQYFGPGTRLLVL.

This chain links TRBV5-1 with TRBJ2-1; unclear D gene. V was pared by 5 bases and J by 5 bases, with 14 bases between. There are 14 residues in the CDR3. CDR1 is SGHRS, CDR2 YFSETQ, per germline. The CDR3 sequence: CASRRLVVHNEQFF. In DNA form, the CDR3 reads TGCGCCAGCAGACGGTTAGTGGTCCACAATGAGCAGTTCTTC.

V is TRBV7-6 and J is TRBJ2-1, with 11 bases lining up with TRBD2. V was pared by 3 bases and J by 3 bases, with 4 bases of the junction left unmatched. CDR1 SGHVS and CDR2 FNYEAQ come from the germline V gene. There are 16 residues in the CDR3. CDR3 region: CASSFGGLAVYNEQFF. For the CDR3, the DNA is TGTGCCAGCAGCTTCGGGGGACTAGCGGTCTACAATGAGCAGTTCTTC.

This clone was seen once. The chain carries TRBV7-2 and TRBJ2-7; 7 bases align to TRBD2. Germline V lookup: CDR1 SGHTA, CDR2 FQGNSA. V shed 3 bases and J 2 bases; nucleotides not matched to a gene: 4. The CDR3 is made up of 14 amino acids. CDR3 protein: CASSLGRAPYEQYF. DNA of the CDR3: TGTGCCAGCAGCTTGGGGAGGGCTCCCTACGAGCAGTACTTC.

The chain couples TRBV5-1 to TRBJ2-4, with a tentative D call TRBD2 (6 bases). The germline V gene encodes CDR1 SGHRS and CDR2 YFSETQ. Trimming took 0 bases from V and 0 from J, leaving 10 bases between them. The CDR3 has 16 residues. CDR3 residues: CASSLGGGLAKNIQYF. The CDR3 bases are TGCGCCAGCAGCTTGGGTGGGGGACTAGCCAAAAACATTCAGTACTTC.

This clone came up a few times. The chain carries TRBV29-1 and TRBJ2-5, with TRBD2 matching over 10 bases. V shed 5 bases and J 1 base; nucleotides not matched to a gene: 10. This CDR3 comprises 16 residues. CDR1 and CDR2 (germline): SQVTM, ANQGSEA. CDR3 DNA sequence: TGCAGCGTTAGGACTAGCGGAAGCTGGCCCCAAGAGACCCAGTACTTC. The encoded protein is CSVRTSGSWPQETQYF.

This chain's CDR3 is CASSPLAGVGDSTDTQYF. CDR3 nucleotide sequence: TGTGCCAGCAGCCCACTAGCGGGAGTGGGTGACAGCACAGATACGCAGTATTTT. The J gene is TRBJ2-3, the V gene TRBV7-6, with 11 bases lining up with TRBD2. This CDR3 is built from 18 residues. Germline CDR1 and CDR2: SGHVS and FNYEAQ. After removal of 5 bases from V and 0 bases from J, the junction contained 10 bases not matched to a gene.

This sequence joins TRBV9 and TRBJ2-1, with 8 bases fitting TRBD2. V gave up 2 bases and J gave up 6 bases; unmatched junction bases: 4. The CDR3 is 14 amino acids. Germline assignment: CDR1 SGDLS and CDR2 YYNGEE. Here the CDR3 DNA reads TGTGCCAGCAGCGTGGGTAGCGGGATCAATGAGCAGTTCTTC. Translated, it gives CASSVGSGINEQFF.

V gene TRBV15 combines with J gene TRBJ2-2; 9 bases fit TRBD1. Trimming took 0 bases from V and 1 from J; bases not matched to a gene: 6. Germline V gene lookup returns CDR1 LNHNV and CDR2 YYDKDF (reference sequence). This CDR3 region has 18 residues. The DNA of the CDR3 is TGTGCCACCAGCAGAGAGGGAGGACAGGGGAAGAACACCGGGGAGCTGTTTTTT. Translation: CATSREGGQGKNTGELFF.

The chain employs TRBV2 and TRBJ2-3; D is undetermined. There are 14 residues in the CDR3. Between the trimmed V and J ends, which lost 5 bases and 1 base, there was a span of 10 bases. The germline gives CDR1 SNHLY, CDR2 FYNNEI. The CDR3 sequence: CASSSLTGTDTQYF. In DNA form, the CDR3 reads TGTGCCAGCAGTTCACTAACGGGCACAGATACGCAGTATTTT.

The V and J genes are TRBV15 and TRBJ2-1; 11 bases fit TRBD2. The V and J ends lost 10 bases and 4 bases, in that order; junction bases with no gene match: 6. CDR3 length equals 14 residues. Germline V gene data show CDR1 as LNHNV and CDR2 as YYDKDF (reference sequence). In DNA, the CDR3 is TGTGCCATCTCGACTAGCGGGAAATACAATGAGCAGTTCTTC. This sequence encodes CAISTSGKYNEQFF.

The chain carries TRBV24-1 and TRBJ2-1; the D gene is possibly TRBD2 (6 bases). The germline V gene encodes CDR1 KGHDR and CDR2 SFDVKD. The CDR3 is 16 residues long. Trimming pared 1 base from V and 4 bases from J, leaving 13 bases between. CDR3 nucleotides: TGTGCCACCAGTGATTTCAGCGGGTTGGGTTACAATGAGCAGTTCTTC. Amino acids: CATSDFSGLGYNEQFF.

The V call is TRBV11-2, the J call TRBJ1-4; 11 nucleotides agree with TRBD1. The CDR3 is 14 amino acids. Germline loops: CDR1 SGHAT, CDR2 FQNNGV. J was trimmed by 8 bases and V by 1 base; bases with no gene match: 0. CDR3: CASSLGTGGEKLFF. CDR3 DNA: TGTGCCAGCAGCTTAGGGACAGGGGGCGAAAAACTGTTTTTT.

This sequence joins TRBV4-1 and TRBJ1-2; no firm D call. V gave up 1 base and J gave up 5 bases, with 11 bases separating them. This CDR3 has 14 amino acids. The germline CDR1 and CDR2 sequences are MGHRA and YSYEKL. This chain's CDR3 is CASSQVKATYGYTF. Written as DNA, the CDR3 is TGCGCCAGCAGCCAAGTGAAGGCGACTTATGGCTACACCTTC.

The V gene is TRBV5-1, the J gene TRBJ2-7; D gene uncertain. The CDR3 extends over 13 amino acids. Germline loops: CDR1 SGHRS, CDR2 YFSETQ. The V gene lost 3 bases and the J gene lost 0 bases, with 7 bases spanning the gap. DNA of the CDR3: TGCGCCAGCAGCTCTTACAACTCCTACGAGCAGTACTTC. The encoded protein is CASSSYNSYEQYF.

This sequence joins TRBV7-9 and TRBJ1-1; D gene unclear. The V end was cut by 0 bases, the J end by 7 bases, with 3 bases between. This CDR3 spans 11 amino acids. Looked up from germline, CDR1 is SEHNR and CDR2 is FQNEAQ (reference sequence). This CDR3 reads CASSLAGEAFF. The CDR3 bases are TGTGCCAGCAGCTTAGCCGGTGAAGCTTTCTTT.

CDR3: CASSSNRQNTEAFF. DNA of the CDR3: TGCGCCAGCAGCTCCAATCGACAGAACACTGAAGCTTTCTTT. The chain recombines TRBV5-1 with TRBJ1-1; no clear D. In germline, CDR1 is SGHRS, CDR2 YFSETQ. This CDR3 has 14 amino acids. Deletions cut 3 bases from V and 1 base from J, with 10 bases between.

The V call is TRBV5-1, the J call TRBJ2-1, with D uncertain. Germline V CDR1 and CDR2: SGHRS, YFSETQ. Trimming stripped 0 bases from V and 9 bases from J, with 10 bases between. The CDR3 runs 13 residues. The CDR3 is CASSLAVTGEQFF. CDR3 coding DNA: TGCGCCAGCAGCTTGGCCGTGACGGGTGAGCAGTTCTTC.

The chain employs TRBV3-1 (or the pseudogene TRBV3-2) and TRBJ1-6, with unresolved D. The CDR3 is 13 amino acids. Looked up from germline, CDR1 is LGHDT and CDR2 is YNNKEL (reference sequence). With 3 bases removed from V and 12 bases from J, the gap between germline ends came to 12 bases. This CDR3 reads CASSHSGVKPLHF. The CDR3 DNA follows: TGTGCCAGCAGCCACTCCGGGGTAAAACCCCTCCACTTT.

The chain is built from TRBV7-8 and TRBJ1-1; 7 bases are shared with TRBD1. Germline V lookup: CDR1 SGHVS, CDR2 FQNEAQ. The CDR3 has 14 residues. With 3 bases clipped from V and 4 bases from J, the junction kept 5 bases outside the gene matches. CDR3 in DNA: TGTGCCAGCAGCTTTACAGGGGTGTGCACTGAAGCTTTCTTT. This codes for CASSFTGVCTEAFF.